This T cell receptor (beta chain) was sequenced for a study of blood T cells in healthy people across ages. Combining a sample-barcoded 5' primer with a J-beta primer mix, a second PCR ran for roughly 7 to 12 cycles. TCRdb re-called the 5' RACE reads through MiXCR, storing one row per CDR3 protein. Of approximately 400,000 distinct CDR3 sequences in the sample, approximately 47% were seen once. Turning to this clonotype: Antigen: not known.

In each sample, at least 6.5 million PBMCs were isolated. V dropped 0 bases and J dropped 2 bases, with 9 bases sitting between them. CDR3 size: 14 residues. CDR1 and CDR2 from the germline V gene are SQVTM and ANQGSEA. Study results and limitations: Naive CD4+ cells and diversity were both higher in long-lived donors than in aged donors.

The V call is TRBV29-1, the J call TRBJ2-3; D is undetermined. This sequence originates from a man between 60 and 75 years old in good health. The sample taken for sequencing was blood. CDR3: CSVEDRAATDTQYF. Here the CDR3 DNA reads TGCAGCGTTGAAGATCGGGCAGCCACAGATACGCAGTATTTT.